The 30 T cell receptor beta chains presented below share a single source sample, sequenced in a study of T cell responses to AZD1222 COVID-19 vaccine. The protocol was immunoSEQ multiplex PCR, while the TCRdb copy is restricted to in-frame clones and leaves out a portion. The record lists about 140,000 clones, of which the ten most abundant hold about 2%. What was sequenced was peripheral blood. These receptors originate from an adult in good health.

The V gene is TRBV2, the J gene TRBJ2-1; unclear D gene. V was clipped by 2 bases and J by 5 bases, with 10 bases between them. Germline V gives CDR1 SNHLY, CDR2 FYNNEI. There are 14 residues in the CDR3. The CDR3 protein is CASSERLGNNEQFF. The CDR3 nucleotides read TGTGCCAGCAGTGAACGATTGGGTAACAATGAGCAGTTCTTC. The complete variable domain, with remaining parts taken from reference TRBV2 and TRBJ2-1, reads EPEVTQTPSHQVTQMGQEVILRCVPISNHLYFYWYRQILGQKVEFLVSFYNNEISEKSEIFDDQFSVERPDGSNFTLKIRSTKLEDSAMYFCASSERLGNNEQFFGPGTRLTVL.

The rearrangement links TRBV5-1 to TRBJ1-1, with 7 nucleotides matching TRBD1. V was clipped by 3 bases and J by 0 bases; unmatched bases: 14. Germline V lookup: CDR1 SGHRS, CDR2 YFSETQ. The CDR3 spans 18 residues. This CDR3 reads CASSSGHRDSRMNTEAFF. The CDR3 bases are TGCGCCAGCAGCTCGGGACACCGGGACAGCAGAATGAACACTGAAGCTTTCTTT.

The rearrangement joins TRBV7-9 to TRBJ1-1, with 8 bases matching TRBD1. CDR3 length equals 15 residues. CDR1 and CDR2 from the germline V gene are SEHNR and FQNEAQ (reference sequence). J was trimmed by 3 bases and V by 5 bases; bases with no gene match: 8. The CDR3 DNA follows: TGTGCCAGCAGCACTCTCGGACAGGGTGACACTGAAGCTTTCTTT. It codes for CASSTLGQGDTEAFF.

The gene calls are TRBV28 and TRBJ1-2; weak D call: TRBD1 (5 bases). Germline V gene data show CDR1 as MDHEN and CDR2 as SYDVKM. The CDR3 has 13 amino acids. The V end was cut by 5 bases, the J end by 6 bases, with 13 bases between. CDR3 DNA sequence: TGTGCCAGCAGTGCAGGGTGGTCGGATGGCTACACCTTC. Translation: CASSAGWSDGYTF.

The J gene is TRBJ2-5, the V gene TRBV5-1; D unclear. Trimming pared 0 bases from V and 2 bases from J, leaving 8 bases between. The CDR3 has 14 residues. Germline V CDR1 and CDR2: SGHRS, YFSETQ. CDR3 bases: TGCGCCAGCAGCTTGGCCTTAATACAAGAGACCCAGTACTTC. It is translated as CASSLALIQETQYF.

This chain connects TRBV6-5 to TRBJ1-4; TRBD1 matches 7 bases. The CDR3 is 14 residues long. Germline CDR1 and CDR2: MNHEY and SVGAGI. The J segment lost 7 bases and the V segment lost 4 bases, leaving 6 bases of the junction unmatched. This CDR3 reads CASSSLRGREKLFF. CDR3 bases: TGTGCCAGCAGTTCATTGAGGGGGCGTGAAAAACTGTTTTTT.

The rearrangement uses TRBV10-3 and TRBJ1-5; 7 bases fit TRBD1. The CDR3 contains 15 residues. Trimming took 0 bases from V and 6 from J; bases not matched to a gene: 5. CDR1 and CDR2 from the germline V gene are ENHRY and SYGVKD. The CDR3 DNA reads TGTGCCATCAGTGAGTCCGACAGGGTGGGTCAGCCCCAGCATTTT. Amino acids: CAISESDRVGQPQHF.

The rearrangement uses TRBV5-8 and TRBJ2-3; 7 nucleotides line up with TRBD2. V shed 0 bases, J shed 3 bases, and the junction held 7 bases outside the gene matches. From germline, CDR1 is SGHTS and CDR2 YDEGEE. The CDR3 loop spans 16 amino acids. The CDR3 sequence is CASSLAGEGTTDTQYF. The CDR3 region has the DNA TGTGCCAGCAGCTTGGCCGGGGAGGGGACGACAGATACGCAGTATTTT.

The V call is TRBV30, the J call TRBJ1-4; perhaps TRBD1 as D (5 bases). Germline assignment: CDR1 GTSNPN and CDR2 SVGIG (reference sequence). V lost 0 bases, J lost 5 bases, and 13 bases lay in between. CDR3 size: 15 residues. CDR3 bases: TGTGCCTGGAGTGTACAGCAGGGCCTAAATGAAAAACTGTTTTTT. It codes for CAWSVQQGLNEKLFF. Full variable domain (missing parts from reference TRBV30 and TRBJ1-4): SQTIHQWPATLVQPVGSPLSLECTVEGTSNPNLYWYRQAAGRGLQLLFYSVGIGQISSEVPQNLSASRPQDRQFILSSKKLLLSDSGFYLCAWSVQQGLNEKLFFGSGTQLSVL.

The CDR3 region is CASSERGTPDTQYF. The CDR3 region has the DNA TGCGCCAGCAGTGAAAGGGGGACGCCAGATACGCAGTATTTT. The rearrangement uses TRBV10-1 and TRBJ2-3; D perhaps matches TRBD1 (6 bases). V lost 3 bases and J lost 4, with 11 bases in between. In germline, CDR1 is WNHNN, CDR2 SYGVQD (reference sequence). The CDR3 sequence is 14 residues long.

The chain employs TRBV6-1 and TRBJ2-3, with D perhaps assigned TRBD1 or TRBD2 (5 bases each). V dropped 6 bases and J dropped 4 bases, with 11 bases sitting between them. The germline V gene encodes CDR1 MNHNS and CDR2 SASEGT. The CDR3 has 13 residues. CDR3 DNA: TGTGCCAGCAGGGAGGTGGGGGCAGATACGCAGTATTTT. Residues: CASREVGADTQYF.

The gene calls are TRBV18 and TRBJ1-5, with 11 bases fitting TRBD1. V lost 5 bases, J lost 3 bases, and 3 bases stayed unmatched. The length of the CDR3 is 15 residues. The germline CDR1 and CDR2 sequences are KGHSH and LQKENI. The CDR3 is CASSRTGGSNQPQHF. CDR3 sequence (DNA): TGTGCCAGCTCAAGGACAGGGGGCTCCAATCAGCCCCAGCATTTT.

The chain links TRBV29-1 to TRBJ1-3; the D gene is possibly TRBD1 (5 bases). Germline assignment: CDR1 SQVTM and CDR2 ANQGSEA. The V and J ends lost 5 bases and 0 bases respectively, with 5 bases between them. This CDR3 has 12 amino acids. The CDR3 sequence: CSVQGSGNTIYF. Written as DNA, the CDR3 is TGCAGCGTTCAGGGCTCTGGAAACACCATATATTTT.

This chain uses TRBV7-3 with TRBJ2-3; D is perhaps TRBD1 or TRBD2 (7 bases each). CDR3 size: 16 residues. Trimming pared 5 bases from V and 1 base from J, leaving 16 bases between. CDR1 is SGHTA, CDR2 FQGTGA, per germline. CDR3 nucleotide sequence: TGTGCCAGCAGCAAACAGGGGAGGGGAGGCACAGATACGCAGTATTTT. This gives the protein CASSKQGRGGTDTQYF.

This chain joins TRBV6-5 and TRBJ1-1; D unclear. CDR1 and CDR2 (germline): MNHEY, SVGAGI. CDR3 length: 15 residues. The V end lost 6 bases, the J end lost 6 bases, and 20 bases lay between the germline ends. CDR3 sequence: CASSPTLGSWAEAFF. DNA for the CDR3: TGTGCCAGCAGCCCCACGTTGGGGTCTTGGGCTGAAGCTTTCTTT.

The V and J genes are TRBV4-1 and TRBJ1-5; no clear D gene. CDR1 and CDR2 (germline): MGHRA, YSYEKL. Trimming cost V 2 bases and J 4 bases, with 9 bases left between them. This CDR3 is built from 14 residues. The CDR3 region is CASSQWSTNQPQHF. CDR3 nucleotide sequence: TGCGCCAGCAGCCAATGGTCAACTAATCAGCCCCAGCATTTT.

The gene calls are TRBV12-3 or TRBV12-4 and TRBJ2-7; D not resolved. The CDR3 contains 12 residues. Trimming removed 2 bases at V and 3 bases at J, with 5 bases between. The CDR3 DNA reads as TGTGCCAGCAGTTTAAGCTACTACGAGCAGTACTTC. Encoded protein: CASSLSYYEQYF.

The chain employs TRBV28 and TRBJ1-4; no definite D call. The V end lost 3 bases, the J end lost 7 bases, and 9 bases lay between the germline ends. CDR3 length: 13 residues. Per the germline V gene, CDR1 is MDHEN and CDR2 is SYDVKM. The CDR3 spells CASSLDKSEKLFF. DNA for the CDR3: TGTGCCAGCAGTTTGGATAAAAGTGAAAAACTGTTTTTT.

J is TRBJ2-1 and V is TRBV19; D is unresolved. CDR1 is LNHDA, CDR2 SQIVND, per germline (reference sequence). The CDR3 consists of 15 residues. The ends were cut back, 0 bases at V and 12 bases at J, with 18 bases in the middle. Written as DNA, the CDR3 is TGTGCCAGTAGTATAGAGGACCAAATAATGAAATTGCAGTTCTTC. Translation gives CASSIEDQIMKLQFF.

The chain uses TRBV9 and TRBJ2-2; TRBD2 agrees at 9 bases. CDR1 and CDR2 (germline): SGDLS, YYNGEE. This CDR3 comprises 17 residues. Trimming cost V 3 bases and J 4 bases; bases outside gene matches: 10. This CDR3 reads CASSAEISGGSTGELFF. CDR3 sequence (DNA): TGTGCCAGCAGCGCCGAAATTAGCGGGGGAAGCACCGGGGAGCTGTTTTTT.

V gene TRBV10-3 combines with J gene TRBJ2-3; 7 positions match TRBD2. Germline CDR1 is ENHRY and CDR2 is SYGVKD. This CDR3 has 14 residues. The V gene end was trimmed by 2 bases and the J gene end by 1 base; junction bases not matched to a gene: 0. The CDR3 sequence: CAISERGGTDTQYF. The CDR3 nucleotides read TGTGCCATCAGTGAGCGGGGGGGCACAGATACGCAGTATTTT.

This chain links TRBV6-5 with TRBJ1-1, with unresolved D. The CDR3 has 13 amino acids. V was pared by 0 bases and J by 4 bases, with 6 bases between. Germline V gives CDR1 MNHEY, CDR2 SVGAGI. In DNA form, the CDR3 reads TGTGCCAGCAGTTACTCGTTGGCCACTGAAGCTTTCTTT. Protein product: CASSYSLATEAFF.

This chain links TRBV5-4 with TRBJ2-1; no clear D. Germline V gene data show CDR1 as SGHNT and CDR2 as YYREEE (reference sequence). CDR3 length: 15 amino acids. V lost 0 bases, J lost 2 bases, and 9 bases lay in between. CDR3 DNA: TGTGCCAGCAGCTTGGCGAGTGTGACCTACAATGAGCAGTTCTTC. Amino acid sequence: CASSLASVTYNEQFF.

This sequence joins TRBV5-4 and TRBJ1-4, with D possibly TRBD1 on 5 matching bases. V lost 0 bases and J lost 8, with 14 bases in between. CDR3 size: 15 residues. Germline values: CDR1 SGHNT, CDR2 YYREEE (reference sequence). The CDR3 protein is CASSLGGQGYEKLFF. DNA of the CDR3: TGTGCCAGCAGCTTGGGAGGTCAGGGTTACGAAAAACTGTTTTTT.

CDR3 sequence (DNA): TGCAGTGCTAGTGGAGGGCCAGGGGGCTTGAACACCGGGGAGCTGTTTTTT. It codes for CSASGGPGGLNTGELFF. This chain links TRBV20-1 with TRBJ2-2, with 8 bases fitting TRBD1. Trimming removed 3 bases from V and 1 base from J; junction bases left unmatched: 10. The germline gives CDR1 DFQATT, CDR2 SNEGSKA (reference sequence). This CDR3 is 17 amino acids long.

V gene TRBV19 combines with J gene TRBJ2-7; D perhaps matches TRBD1 (6 bases). This CDR3 has 14 amino acids. Trimming shortened V by 5 bases and J by 3 bases, and 14 bases separated the two germline ends. Germline-derived CDR1 and CDR2 are LNHDA and SQIVND (reference sequence). CDR3 region: CASSLTGEGYEQYF. The DNA for the CDR3 is TGTGCCAGTAGTCTGACAGGAGAGGGCTACGAGCAGTACTTC. Filled out from reference TRBV19 and TRBJ2-7, the complete variable domain reads DGGITQSPKYLFRKEGQNVTLSCEQNLNHDAMYWYRQDPGQGLRLIYYSQIVNDFQKGDIAEGYSVSREKKESFPLTVTSAQKNPTAFYLCASSLTGEGYEQYFGPGTRLTVT.

V gene TRBV5-6 combines with J gene TRBJ2-5, with TRBD2 as a possible D gene (6 bases). Looked up from germline, CDR1 is SGHDT and CDR2 is YYEEEE. V was clipped by 0 bases and J by 2 bases, with 8 bases between them. The CDR3 loop spans 14 amino acids. CDR3 coding DNA: TGTGCCAGCAGCTTGGGGCGGGGTCAAGAGACCCAGTACTTC. Its translation is CASSLGRGQETQYF.

The V call is TRBV6-5, the J call TRBJ1-6; 8 bases fit TRBD1. This CDR3 contains 15 residues. J was trimmed by 10 bases and V by 6 bases; bases with no gene match: 11. CDR1 is MNHEY, CDR2 SVGAGI, per germline. The CDR3 sequence: CASSTTGVLRSPLHF. The CDR3 nucleotides read TGTGCCAGCAGCACGACAGGGGTTTTGCGATCACCCCTCCACTTT.

The rearrangement links TRBV30 to TRBJ2-4; possible D gene TRBD2, 6 bases. The CDR3 contains 17 residues. V lost 1 base to trimming and J lost 8 bases, with 24 bases between them. Germline V lookup: CDR1 GTSNPN, CDR2 SVGIG (reference sequence). The CDR3 DNA sequence: TGTGCCTGGAGTGCCGGCTTGCTAAGGCCGCCGGGGGACATTCAGTACTTC. This translates into CAWSAGLLRPPGDIQYF.

The rearrangement uses TRBV25-1 and TRBJ2-3; 11 bases align to TRBD2. This CDR3 contains 16 residues. CDR1 MGHDK and CDR2 SYGVNS come from the germline V gene. V was clipped by 4 bases and J by 3 bases; unmatched bases: 6. In DNA form, the CDR3 reads TGTGCCAGCAGTGCGCGACTAGCGGGGAATACAGATACGCAGTATTTT. Its protein is CASSARLAGNTDTQYF.